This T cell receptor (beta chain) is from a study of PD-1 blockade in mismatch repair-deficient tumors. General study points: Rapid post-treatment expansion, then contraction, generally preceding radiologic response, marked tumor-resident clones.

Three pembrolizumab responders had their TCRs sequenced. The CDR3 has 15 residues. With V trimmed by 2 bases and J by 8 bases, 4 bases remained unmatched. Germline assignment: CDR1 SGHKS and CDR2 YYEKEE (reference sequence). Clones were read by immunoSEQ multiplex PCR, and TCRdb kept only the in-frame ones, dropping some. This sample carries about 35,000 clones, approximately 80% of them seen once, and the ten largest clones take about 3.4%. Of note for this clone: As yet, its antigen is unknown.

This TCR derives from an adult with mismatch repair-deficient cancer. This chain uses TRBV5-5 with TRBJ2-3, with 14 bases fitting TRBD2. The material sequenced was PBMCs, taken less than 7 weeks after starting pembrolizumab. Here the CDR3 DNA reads TGTGCCAGCAGCTTAGGGACTAGCGGGAGAGGTACGCAGTATTTT. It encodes CASSLGTSGRGTQYF.